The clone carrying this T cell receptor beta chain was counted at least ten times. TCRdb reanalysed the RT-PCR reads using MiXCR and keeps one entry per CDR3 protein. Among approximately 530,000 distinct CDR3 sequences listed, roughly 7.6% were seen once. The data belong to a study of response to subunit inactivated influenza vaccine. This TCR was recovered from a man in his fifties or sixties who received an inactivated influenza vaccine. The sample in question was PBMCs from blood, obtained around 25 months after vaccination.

CDR3 sequence (DNA): TGTGCCAGCAGCTTTGTAGGCACAGATACGCAGTATTTT. Translated: CASSFVGTDTQYF. The chain links TRBV9 to TRBJ2-3, with D hard to call. Trimming cost V 4 bases and J 1 base, with 7 bases left between them. The germline gives CDR1 SGDLS, CDR2 YYNGEE. The CDR3 runs to 13 residues. The whole variable domain, filled in from reference TRBV9 and TRBJ2-3, reads DSGVTQTPKHLITATGQRVTLRCSPRSGDLSVYWYQQSLDQGLQFLIQYYNGEERAKGNILERFSAQQFPDLHSELNLSSLELGDSALYFCASSFVGTDTQYFGPGTRLTVL.